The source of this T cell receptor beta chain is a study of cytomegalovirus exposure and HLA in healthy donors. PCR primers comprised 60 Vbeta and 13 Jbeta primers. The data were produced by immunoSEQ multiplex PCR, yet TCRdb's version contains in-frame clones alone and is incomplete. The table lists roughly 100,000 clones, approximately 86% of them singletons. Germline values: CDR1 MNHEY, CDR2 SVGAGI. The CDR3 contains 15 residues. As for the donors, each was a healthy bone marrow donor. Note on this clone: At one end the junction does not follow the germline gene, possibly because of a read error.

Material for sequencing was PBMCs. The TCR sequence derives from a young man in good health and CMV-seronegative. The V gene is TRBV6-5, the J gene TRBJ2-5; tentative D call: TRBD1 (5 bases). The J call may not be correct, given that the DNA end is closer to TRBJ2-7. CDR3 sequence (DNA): TGTGCCACCAGTCTCGACAGCGCCAGCTCCTACGAGCAGTACTTC. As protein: CATSLDSASSYEQYF.